This T cell receptor (beta chain) was captured by sequencing in a study of CD8 T cells in ankylosing spondylitis. Study conclusions and caveats: Existing reports had already noted some motif variants in reactive arthritis synovial fluid and blood. Within peripheral blood, clones linked to disease were CD8+ and relatively rare. It was reported that disease-linked clones were significantly enriched in matched ankylosing spondylitis synovial fluid. Made up of fewer than 10 highly homologous variants, a TCR beta motif appeared characteristic of ankylosing spondylitis blood.

In making TCR beta libraries, quantitative 5'-RACE with molecular barcodes was used. TCRdb independently ran MiXCR on the 5' RACE reads; one entry per CDR3 protein. The repertoire holds roughly 700,000 distinct CDR3 sequences, with 15% to 20% as singletons. Trimming took 5 bases from V and 8 from J; bases not matched to a gene: 7. CDR1 and CDR2 from the germline V gene are DFQATT and SNEGSKA (reference sequence). The CDR3 has 13 amino acids. About this clonotype itself: Its specificity is not known.

This sequence joins TRBV20-1 and TRBJ2-1; 9 nucleotides match TRBD1. This receptor was identified in a male donor with ankylosing spondylitis. The sequenced material came from blood, either unsorted or a sorted T cell fraction (not recorded which). This CDR3 reads CSALRDRVYEQFF. Here the CDR3 DNA reads TGCAGTGCTCTCCGGGACAGGGTCTATGAGCAGTTCTTC.